These 25 T cell receptor beta chains originate from one sample sequenced in a study of T-cell memory formation after mild COVID-19. TCRdb re-called the 5' RACE reads through MiXCR, storing one row per CDR3 protein. Here the sample spans fewer than 700,000 distinct CDR3 sequences, 15% to 20% being singletons. The sequencing input was PBMCs or a T cell subset sorted from them (not recorded which). The receptors were gathered from an adult woman who had mild COVID-19 (a few samples of this study predate the infection). Cell type and time point are not known.

The chain couples TRBV18 to TRBJ2-7, with TRBD2 identical over 10 bases. CDR3 size: 13 residues. V was clipped by 4 bases and J by 6 bases; unmatched bases: 3. CDR1 and CDR2 from the germline V gene are KGHSH and LQKENI. The CDR3 DNA is TGTGCCAGCTCACAGCTAGCGGGAGCCGAGCAGTACTTC. Its translation is CASSQLAGAEQYF.

On this clonotype itself: A read error may produce the germline difference seen at one junction end. The genes are TRBV20-1 and TRBJ2-5; 16 bases fit TRBD2. The CDR3 covers 17 residues. CDR1 is DFQATT, CDR2 SNEGSKA, per germline (reference sequence). CDR3 sequence: CSAPGTSGRAPQETKYF. CDR3 DNA: TGCAGTGCTCCCGGGACTAGCGGGAGGGCCCCCCAAGAGACCAAGTACTTC.

This CDR3 is CASSSVGDGYEQYF. The DNA for the CDR3 is TGTGCCAGCAGCTCCGTGGGAGACGGCTACGAGCAGTACTTC. V gene TRBV7-6 combines with J gene TRBJ2-7, with D perhaps TRBD2 (5 bases). The CDR3 is made up of 14 amino acids. CDR1 is SGHVS and CDR2 is FNYEAQ in the germline V gene. Trimming cost V 4 bases and J 3 bases, with 13 bases left between them.

The chain carries TRBV9 and TRBJ1-6, with D maybe TRBD1 (5 bases). Germline V gene sequence: CDR1 SGDLS, CDR2 YYNGEE. Trimming took off 4 bases at V and 4 bases at J, with 12 bases between the two ends. The CDR3 loop spans 15 amino acids. The CDR3 nucleotides read TGTGCCAGCAGCTCGGGGGACGGTTATAATTCACCCCTCCACTTT. Encoded protein: CASSSGDGYNSPLHF.

This clonotype was picked up many times. The chain has TRBV27 and TRBJ2-7, with 12 nucleotides matching TRBD1. Germline-derived CDR1 and CDR2 are MNHEY and SMNVEV (reference sequence). The trim removed 2 bases at V and 3 bases at J, leaving 5 bases unmatched. The CDR3 totals 16 residues. The CDR3 coding sequence is TGTGCCAGCAGTTTAAGAGGGACAGGGGGCCGCTACGAGCAGTACTTC. This sequence encodes CASSLRGTGGRYEQYF.

The chain is built from TRBV14 and TRBJ2-1; maybe TRBD1 (6 bases). Germline V gene data show CDR1 as SGHDN and CDR2 as FVKESK. This CDR3 comprises 16 residues. V lost 0 bases, J lost 8 bases, and 17 bases lay in between. The CDR3 is CASSQEPGRYRDEQFF. The CDR3 bases are TGTGCCAGCAGCCAAGAACCCGGGCGGTACAGGGATGAGCAGTTCTTC.

Points on this clonotype: Just one base apart from a much larger clone, this may be a read error. This sequence joins TRBV23-1 and TRBJ2-5; D remains unclear. TRBV23-1 has ORF status, its function being uncertain. There are 13 residues in the CDR3. Trimming cost V 6 bases and J 3 bases, with 11 bases left between them. The CDR3 nucleotides are TGCGCCAGCAGACCGGTACAGAAAGAGACCCAGTACTTC. This encodes CASRPVQKETQYF.

This clonotype was seen repeatedly, ten times or more. The CDR3 nucleotides are TGTGCCAGCAGCTTCCAGGGGAGGAACACTGAAGCTTTCTTT. Translation: CASSFQGRNTEAFF. The rearrangement links TRBV7-2 to TRBJ1-1, with D perhaps matching TRBD1 (6 bases). Per germline, CDR1 SGHTA and CDR2 FQGNSA. The CDR3 loop spans 14 amino acids. Trimming took 3 bases from V and 1 from J, leaving 9 bases between them.

This clonotype has more than one count but fewer than ten. The chain combines TRBV6-1 with TRBJ2-7; D call uncertain. Trimming took 0 bases from V and 2 from J, leaving 14 bases between them. The germline CDR1 and CDR2 sequences are MNHNS and SASEGT. This CDR3 is built from 16 residues. The CDR3 bases are TGTGCCAGCAGTGAAGCGGGCCAGAACCCCGCCTACGAGCAGTACTTC. Translating it yields CASSEAGQNPAYEQYF.

The chain is built from TRBV18 and TRBJ2-7; possible D gene TRBD1, 5 bases. The V end lost 2 bases, the J end lost 6 bases, and 8 bases lay between the germline ends. CDR1 and CDR2 from the germline V gene are KGHSH and LQKENI. The CDR3 runs to 12 residues. CDR3 DNA: TGTGCCAGCTCACCAACCAGGGCCGAGCAGTACTTC. As protein: CASSPTRAEQYF.

This chain links TRBV11-2 with TRBJ1-2, with a tentative D call TRBD1 (6 bases). V was cut by 5 bases and J by 5 bases, with 18 bases left in between. CDR3 length: 15 residues. Germline CDR1 reads SGHAT; CDR2 reads FQNNGV. In DNA, the CDR3 is TGTGCCAGCAGCCCGACACTACAGGGATTATATGGCTACACCTTC. Its protein product is CASSPTLQGLYGYTF.

The V and J genes are TRBV11-2 and TRBJ2-7; D unresolved. Per germline, CDR1 SGHAT and CDR2 FQNNGV. V lost 5 bases, J lost 2 bases, and 10 bases lay in between. The CDR3 spans 13 residues. CDR3 bases: TGTGCCAGCAGCCCTCCGGTTCCCTACGAGCAGTACTTC. This translates into CASSPPVPYEQYF.

This rearrangement joins TRBV20-1 to TRBJ2-1; the D is unclear. This CDR3 comprises 14 residues. Per germline, CDR1 DFQATT and CDR2 SNEGSKA (reference sequence). V was clipped by 2 bases and J by 2 bases, with 10 bases between them. CDR3 bases: TGCAGTGCTAGACTTAGCAGCACCTACAATGAGCAGTTCTTC. This translates into CSARLSSTYNEQFF.

This clonotype came up a few times. The chain combines TRBV30 with TRBJ2-1; TRBD2 agrees at 9 bases. Germline assignment: CDR1 GTSNPN and CDR2 SVGIG (reference sequence). The CDR3 contains 15 residues. Trimming at V came to 0 bases and at J to 2 bases, leaving 2 bases not matched to a gene. The CDR3 reads CAWSVRGGAYNEQFF. CDR3 in DNA: TGTGCCTGGAGTGTACGCGGGGGGGCCTACAATGAGCAGTTCTTC.

The chain combines TRBV7-9 with TRBJ2-1, with TRBD2 matching over 7 bases. From germline, CDR1 is SEHNR and CDR2 FQNEAQ (reference sequence). The CDR3 consists of 20 residues. The V and J ends lost 0 bases and 4 bases, in that order; junction bases with no gene match: 18. Here the CDR3 DNA reads TGTGCCAGCAGCTTAGCCCCGCCGTCGATCCTAGCGGCTCTGTACAATGAGCAGTTCTTC. This gives the protein CASSLAPPSILAALYNEQFF.

The table lists this clonotype with many counts. This chain connects TRBV10-3 to TRBJ2-1; TRBD2 matches 8 bases. This CDR3 contains 11 residues. V was clipped by 11 bases and J by 9 bases; unmatched bases: 6. Germline V gene data show CDR1 as ENHRY and CDR2 as SYGVKD. This chain's CDR3 is CASREGGEQFF. For the CDR3, the DNA is TGTGCCTCTCGGGAGGGAGGTGAGCAGTTCTTC.

The chain links TRBV4-1 to TRBJ1-1; D is ambiguous. Between the trimmed V and J ends, which lost 1 base and 0 bases, there was a span of 9 bases. Germline lookup yields CDR1 MGHRA and CDR2 YSYEKL. The CDR3 totals 15 residues. In DNA, the CDR3 is TGCGCCAGCAGCCAAGGATTTACAGTGAACACTGAAGCTTTCTTT. Encoded protein: CASSQGFTVNTEAFF.

The sample holds a few counts of this clonotype. The chain links TRBV5-1 to TRBJ2-7; D is ambiguous. This CDR3 has 14 amino acids. V dropped 0 bases and J dropped 5 bases, with 12 bases sitting between them. Germline values: CDR1 SGHRS, CDR2 YFSETQ. As DNA, the CDR3 is TGCGCCAGCAGCTTGGGGATGAACGTGGACGAGCAGTACTTC. Residues: CASSLGMNVDEQYF.

With regard to this clonotype: One end of the junction varies from germline; a read error may be responsible. CDR3 DNA: TGTGCCAGCAGTCGGGAGAACTCTGGCTACACCTTC. Its protein is CASSRENSGYTF. V usage is TRBV12-3 or TRBV12-4 and J usage is TRBJ1-2, with unresolved D. There are 12 residues in the CDR3.

The CDR3 sequence is CASSPRLPDTQYF. The CDR3 coding sequence is TGCGCCAGCAGCCCCCGGCTGCCAGATACGCAGTATTTT. The chain is built from TRBV5-1 and TRBJ2-3; D remains unclear. Trimming stripped 4 bases from V and 4 bases from J, with 10 bases between. The CDR3 is 13 residues long. Germline V CDR1 and CDR2: SGHRS, YFSETQ.

The chain carries TRBV3-1 and TRBJ2-4; D is ambiguous. The ends were cut back, 4 bases at V and 6 bases at J, with 10 bases in the middle. The CDR3 covers 13 residues. Germline lookup yields CDR1 LGHDT and CDR2 YNNKEL (reference sequence). The CDR3 spells CASSPTMGNIQYF. The DNA for the CDR3 is TGTGCCAGCAGCCCAACGATGGGAAACATTCAGTACTTC. The whole variable domain, filled in from reference TRBV3-1 and TRBJ2-4, reads DTAVSQTPKYLVTQMGNDKSIKCEQNLGHDTMYWYKQDSKKFLKIMFSYNNKELIINETVPNRFSPKSPDKAHLNLHINSLELGDSAVYFCASSPTMGNIQYFGAGTRLSVL.

This sequence joins TRBV15 and TRBJ1-2; possible D gene TRBD1, 6 bases. Germline CDR1 and CDR2: LNHNV and YYDKDF (reference sequence). The CDR3 covers 14 residues. Trimming removed 0 bases from V and 4 bases from J, with 9 bases in between. The CDR3 region has the DNA TGTGCCACCAGCAGAGAGGGCAGGGGCTATGGCTACACCTTC. Translation gives CATSREGRGYGYTF.

This clonotype was seen more than once but under ten times. The V gene is TRBV6-1, the J gene TRBJ2-2; 10 nucleotides align to TRBD2. The V and J ends lost 4 bases and 3 bases, in that order; junction bases with no gene match: 5. CDR1 is MNHNS and CDR2 is SASEGT in the germline V gene. This CDR3 has 16 residues. The CDR3 DNA follows: TGTGCCAGCAGTGTTCTAGCGGGGGCTGACACCGGGGAGCTGTTTTTT. Amino acids: CASSVLAGADTGELFF.

The chain carries TRBV7-9 and TRBJ2-1, with D perhaps matching TRBD1 (6 bases). The CDR3 has 14 amino acids. Germline V gene lookup returns CDR1 SEHNR and CDR2 FQNEAQ (reference sequence). Trimming took off 6 bases at V and 5 bases at J, with 14 bases between the two ends. Here the CDR3 DNA reads TGTGCCAGCAGGAGGACAGAGGAAAACAATGAGCAGTTCTTC. Its protein product is CASRRTEENNEQFF.

This clonotype was seen once. For the CDR3, the DNA is TGTGCCAGCTACGGCGTAGCCGGGGAGCTGTTTTTT. Its protein is CASYGVAGELFF. V is TRBV3-1 and J is TRBJ2-2; D is uncertain. This CDR3 contains 12 residues. CDR1 and CDR2 from the germline V gene are LGHDT and YNNKEL (reference sequence). The V end lost 8 bases, the J end lost 6 bases, and 10 bases lay between the germline ends.